These 32 T cell receptor beta chains share one sample of origin, sequenced in a study of Ad26.COV2.S vaccination and SARS-CoV-2 variants. Treatment: some 20 received Ad26.COV2.S at low or high dose, single or two shots; about 5 received placebo; per-sample allocation not given. At day 63 after the first vaccine or placebo injection, samples were drawn. Method: immunoSEQ multiplex PCR; TCRdb's copy keeps in-frame clones and lacks some. The sample shows about 480,000 clones, about 83% of them seen only once. The sample consisted of peripheral blood, taken in a trial of Ad26.COV2.S vaccine versus placebo. All receptors derive from a person aged 18-60 years who received the Ad26.COV2.S COVID-19 vaccine or a placebo.

V and J are TRBV6-6 and TRBJ2-7; the D gene is possibly TRBD2 (5 bases). The CDR3 sequence is 14 residues long. In germline, CDR1 is MNHNY, CDR2 SVGAGI (reference sequence). Trimming shortened V by 6 bases and J by 4 bases, and 16 bases separated the two germline ends. CDR3 in amino acids: CASRPLHGDYEQYF. The CDR3 DNA reads as TGTGCCAGCAGACCCCTTCACGGGGATTACGAGCAGTACTTC.

The chain is built from TRBV28 and TRBJ1-2; 8 positions match TRBD1. V trimming: 6 bases; J trimming: 7 bases; junction bases outside the gene matches: 13. The CDR3 contains 15 residues. Looked up from germline, CDR1 is MDHEN and CDR2 is SYDVKM. The chain's CDR3 is CASRYTGQGVGGYTF. The CDR3 region has the DNA TGTGCCAGCAGGTATACAGGACAGGGCGTTGGTGGCTACACCTTC.

The gene calls are TRBV7-2 and TRBJ1-1; 7 positions match TRBD1. Germline CDR1 and CDR2: SGHTA and FQGNSA. This CDR3 comprises 13 residues. V shed 4 bases, J shed 4 bases, and the junction held 3 bases outside the gene matches. The CDR3 region has the DNA TGTGCCAGCAGCTCATCAGGGGGCACTGAAGCTTTCTTT. The encoded protein is CASSSSGGTEAFF. Full variable domain (outside the CDR3, taken from reference TRBV7-2 and TRBJ1-1): GAGVSQSPSNKVTEKGKDVELRCDPISGHTALYWYRQSLGQGLEFLIYFQGNSAPDKSGLPSDRFSAERTGGSVSTLTIQRTQQEDSAVYLCASSSSGGTEAFFGQGTRLTVV.

The chain couples TRBV19 to TRBJ2-7, with 8 positions matching TRBD2. V lost 5 bases to trimming and J lost 0 bases; unmatched junction nucleotides: 12. The CDR3 spans 17 residues. Germline V gives CDR1 LNHDA, CDR2 SQIVND (reference sequence). Written as DNA, the CDR3 is TGTGCCAGTAGTCCCCGAGCCCGGGCGGGAGGCTCCTACGAGCAGTACTTC. Encoded protein: CASSPRARAGGSYEQYF.

The rearrangement joins TRBV7-9 to TRBJ1-1; 11 nucleotides line up with TRBD1. Germline V gene data show CDR1 as SEHNR and CDR2 as FQNEAQ (reference sequence). The CDR3 loop spans 14 amino acids. V dropped 4 bases and J dropped 5; count of bases not matched to a gene: 3. The CDR3 sequence: CASSWTGGGTEAFF. The CDR3 DNA sequence: TGTGCCAGCAGCTGGACAGGGGGCGGGACTGAAGCTTTCTTT.

The J gene is TRBJ2-1, the V gene TRBV7-6; 7 nucleotides match TRBD2. The CDR3 is 15 residues long. Germline CDR1 is SGHVS and CDR2 is FNYEAQ. The V gene end was trimmed by 5 bases and the J gene end by 8 bases; junction bases not matched to a gene: 12. CDR3 protein: CASSDRLAALDEQFF. In DNA form, the CDR3 reads TGTGCCAGCAGCGACCGACTAGCCGCGCTGGATGAGCAGTTCTTC.

The CDR3 DNA sequence: TGTGCCAGCAGTCATCGGACCCCGGTAGATACGCAGTATTTT. Its translation: CASSHRTPVDTQYF. The chain is built from TRBV7-2 and TRBJ2-3; no clear D. The ends were cut back, 6 bases at V and 5 bases at J, with 15 bases in the middle. Looked up from germline, CDR1 is SGHTA and CDR2 is FQGNSA. The CDR3 consists of 14 residues.

The chain joins TRBV4-2 to TRBJ1-2; no clear D gene. Germline V lookup: CDR1 LGHNA, CDR2 YNFKEQ. With 1 base removed from V and 8 bases from J, the gap between germline ends came to 17 bases. The CDR3 length is 15 residues. CDR3 residues: CASSQGTSVGMGYTF. The CDR3 DNA reads TGTGCCAGCAGCCAAGGGACGTCAGTTGGCATGGGCTACACCTTC.

Concerning this clone: This CDR3 is also generated by other DNA sequences in the sample. V is TRBV7-9 and J is TRBJ1-2; D is undetermined. There are 11 residues in the CDR3. Trimming removed 2 bases from V and 7 bases from J, with 5 bases in between. Per the germline V gene, CDR1 is SEHNR and CDR2 is FQNEAQ (reference sequence). In DNA, the CDR3 is TGTGCCAGCAGCTTATCAGGTGGCTACACCTTC. Its protein is CASSLSGGYTF.

CDR3 DNA: TGTGCCAGTAGTCCCCTACGGGAATCTCAGCCCCAGCATTTT. It codes for CASSPLRESQPQHF. This chain links TRBV19 with TRBJ1-5; unclear D gene. From germline, CDR1 is LNHDA and CDR2 SQIVND (reference sequence). The V end was cut by 5 bases, the J end by 6 bases, with 14 bases between. The CDR3 spans 14 residues. The entire variable domain, with the rest obtained from reference TRBV19 and TRBJ1-5, is as follows: DGGITQSPKYLFRKEGQNVTLSCEQNLNHDAMYWYRQDPGQGLRLIYYSQIVNDFQKGDIAEGYSVSREKKESFPLTVTSAQKNPTAFYLCASSPLRESQPQHFGDGTRLSIL.

The chain combines TRBV6-5 with TRBJ2-5; perhaps TRBD2 as D (6 bases). The CDR3 consists of 13 residues. The V gene lost 7 bases and the J gene lost 4 bases, with 13 bases spanning the gap. Per germline, CDR1 MNHEY and CDR2 SVGAGI. Here the CDR3 DNA reads TGTGCCAGCATTCAAGGAGGGCGAGAGACCCAGTACTTC. Its translation is CASIQGGRETQYF.

The chain combines TRBV7-2 with TRBJ2-5, with no clear D. Deletions cut 3 bases from V and 4 bases from J, with 9 bases between. Germline loops: CDR1 SGHTA, CDR2 FQGNSA. This CDR3 has 13 amino acids. CDR3 DNA: TGTGCCAGCAGCTTGTGGAATGGAGAGACCCAGTACTTC. As protein: CASSLWNGETQYF.

The chain carries TRBV3-1 (or the pseudogene TRBV3-2) and TRBJ1-2; 8 nucleotides align to TRBD1. The V gene's germline CDR1 is LGHDT and CDR2 YNNKEL (reference sequence). The CDR3 totals 16 residues. After removal of 3 bases from V and 4 bases from J, the junction contained 10 bases not matched to a gene. In DNA, the CDR3 is TGTGCCAGCAGCCAGGCGACCGCAGGGGGCCCCTATGGCTACACCTTC. Its translation is CASSQATAGGPYGYTF.

With respect to this clone: The same CDR3 also results from other DNA sequences found in this sample. The chain joins TRBV28 to TRBJ1-1; D gene uncertain. The CDR3 has 14 residues. Germline CDR1 reads MDHEN; CDR2 reads SYDVKM. With 2 bases removed from V and 1 base from J, the gap between germline ends came to 8 bases. The CDR3: CASSLRPSNTEAFF. The CDR3 DNA reads TGTGCCAGCAGTTTAAGACCATCGAACACTGAAGCTTTCTTT.

V gene TRBV11-2 combines with J gene TRBJ2-1; TRBD2 agrees at 15 bases. Germline loops: CDR1 SGHAT, CDR2 FQNNGV. The CDR3 extends over 17 amino acids. With V trimmed by 1 base and J by 10 bases, 8 bases remained unmatched. CDR3 nucleotides: TGTGCCAGCAGCTTAGGGGGTGGGACTAGCGGGAGGTTAGAGCAGTTCTTC. This encodes CASSLGGGTSGRLEQFF.

The chain combines TRBV5-1 with TRBJ2-1; D is uncertain. V was clipped by 0 bases and J by 10 bases, with 11 bases between them. CDR3 length equals 13 residues. Germline-derived CDR1 and CDR2 are SGHRS and YFSETQ. CDR3 sequence: CASSLARSGEQFF. For the CDR3, the DNA is TGCGCCAGCAGCTTGGCCAGGTCGGGCGAGCAGTTCTTC.

The rearrangement uses TRBV19 and TRBJ2-1; no reliable D call. The CDR3 consists of 14 residues. V was clipped by 5 bases and J by 1 base, with 9 bases between them. Germline-derived CDR1 and CDR2 are LNHDA and SQIVND (reference sequence). CDR3 sequence (DNA): TGTGCCAGTAGTTGGGCAGAGTCCTACAATGAGCAGTTCTTC. As protein: CASSWAESYNEQFF.

This sequence joins TRBV6-4 and TRBJ2-1; TRBD2 matches at 14 bases. Germline V lookup: CDR1 MRHNA, CDR2 SNTAGT. V gave up 2 bases and J gave up 8 bases; unmatched junction bases: 2. The CDR3 totals 15 residues. The CDR3 nucleotides are TGTGCCAGCAGTGACGGGACTAGCGGGAGTCATGAGCAGTTCTTC. Translating gives CASSDGTSGSHEQFF.

In its sample, this clone was seen once. CDR3 coding DNA: TGTGCCAGCAGTTTATTGGCGGGGGCTAACAATCAGCCCCAGCATTTT. This sequence encodes CASSLLAGANNQPQHF. This rearrangement joins TRBV27 to TRBJ1-5; a weak D match, TRBD1 (6 bases). The germline CDR1 and CDR2 sequences are MNHEY and SMNVEV (reference sequence). The CDR3 is 16 amino acids. Between the trimmed V and J ends, which lost 1 base and 3 bases, there was a span of 13 bases.

The rearrangement uses TRBV5-5 and TRBJ1-4; D not resolved. CDR3 length: 11 amino acids. Trimming removed 5 bases from V and 10 bases from J, with 9 bases in between. The germline CDR1 and CDR2 sequences are SGHKS and YYEKEE (reference sequence). The CDR3 DNA reads as TGTGCCAGCAGGCCCCTCGGAAAACTGTTTTTT. This translates into CASRPLGKLFF. Full variable domain (outside the CDR3, taken from reference TRBV5-5 and TRBJ1-4): DAGVTQSPTHLIKTRGQQVTLRCSPISGHKSVSWYQQVLGQGPQFIFQYYEKEERGRGNFPDRFSARQFPNYSSELNVNALLLGDSALYLCASRPLGKLFFGSGTQLSVL.

This chain links TRBV7-6 with TRBJ2-1, with 7 nucleotides matching TRBD2. CDR3 size: 19 residues. Germline values: CDR1 SGHVS, CDR2 FNYEAQ. The V segment lost 5 bases and the J segment 3 bases; nucleotides outside the gene matches: 19. CDR3 nucleotide sequence: TGTGCCAGCAGCCGTGGACGGGAGGCCGCCCTCTTCGGCTACAATGAGCAGTTCTTC. This gives the protein CASSRGREAALFGYNEQFF.

This clone was counted a single time. This sequence joins TRBV7-2 and TRBJ2-7; tentative D call: TRBD1 (6 bases). CDR1 and CDR2 from the germline V gene are SGHTA and FQGNSA. CDR3 length: 15 amino acids. V dropped 5 bases and J dropped 3 bases, with 17 bases sitting between them. The CDR3 reads CASSLRDTRYYEQYF. CDR3 in DNA: TGTGCCAGCAGCCTACGGGACACCAGATACTACGAGCAGTACTTC.

The chain is built from TRBV10-1 and TRBJ2-1; 13 bases are a match to TRBD2. Losses at the gene ends were 6 bases for V and 9 bases for J; bases not matched to a gene: 8. Germline V gives CDR1 WNHNN, CDR2 SYGVQD (reference sequence). This CDR3 comprises 15 residues. This CDR3 is CASRSLAGGPPEQFF. The CDR3 DNA reads TGCGCCAGCAGATCACTAGCGGGAGGGCCCCCTGAGCAGTTCTTC.

The chain recombines TRBV6-1 with TRBJ1-6; D is unclear. This CDR3 has 14 residues. Per the germline V gene, CDR1 is MNHNS and CDR2 is SASEGT. V lost 3 bases, J lost 6 bases, and 9 bases lay in between. This CDR3 reads CASSEGLGNSPLHF. CDR3 in DNA: TGTGCCAGCAGTGAGGGTCTGGGTAATTCACCCCTCCACTTT.

V gene TRBV10-3 combines with J gene TRBJ2-7; D is possibly TRBD2 (6 bases). V lost 5 bases to trimming and J lost 0 bases, with 14 bases between them. The CDR3 is 15 residues long. The germline gives CDR1 ENHRY, CDR2 SYGVKD. CDR3 sequence: CAISPGTGSSYEQYF. The CDR3 DNA is TGTGCCATCAGTCCCGGGACTGGAAGCTCCTACGAGCAGTACTTC.

The chain uses TRBV6-6 and TRBJ2-7, with D possibly matching TRBD1 (5 bases). CDR1 and CDR2 from the germline V gene are MNHNY and SVGAGI (reference sequence). This CDR3 comprises 14 residues. V lost 5 bases to trimming and J lost 2 bases, with 13 bases between them. For the CDR3, the DNA is TGTGCCAGCAGTAAACCAGGGTACCCCTACGAGCAGTACTTC. This codes for CASSKPGYPYEQYF.

The chain is built from TRBV7-8 and TRBJ1-5; D unclear. V was cut by 1 base and J by 5 bases, with 6 bases left in between. This CDR3 contains 13 residues. CDR1 SGHVS and CDR2 FQNEAQ come from the germline V gene. The CDR3 DNA follows: TGTGCCAGCAGCTTAGTGTCCCATCAGCCCCAGCATTTT. Residues: CASSLVSHQPQHF.

The rearrangement uses TRBV15 and TRBJ2-5; 9 bases agree with TRBD1. The CDR3 spans 19 residues. With 2 bases clipped from V and 1 base from J, the junction kept 14 bases outside the gene matches. Per the germline V gene, CDR1 is LNHNV and CDR2 is YYDKDF (reference sequence). The CDR3 loop is CATSRTRPLRDRAQETQYF. The CDR3 DNA follows: TGTGCCACCAGCAGAACTAGACCTCTCCGGGACAGGGCCCAAGAGACCCAGTACTTC.

The J gene is TRBJ2-7, the V gene TRBV5-1; D perhaps matches TRBD2 (6 bases). Trimming removed 0 bases from V and 7 bases from J, with 20 bases in between. This CDR3 is 16 amino acids long. The germline V gene has CDR1 SGHRS and CDR2 YFSETQ. CDR3 coding DNA: TGCGCCAGCAGCTTGGGGTCTCGCCGGGGGTTGGGGGAGCAGTACTTC. It codes for CASSLGSRRGLGEQYF.

V gene TRBV9 combines with J gene TRBJ1-2, with D tentatively TRBD1 (6 bases). The V gene lost 5 bases and the J gene lost 6 bases, with 11 bases spanning the gap. The CDR3 is made up of 12 amino acids. Germline CDR1 is SGDLS and CDR2 is YYNGEE. The CDR3 here is CASRGAGDGYTF. CDR3 bases: TGTGCCAGCAGGGGGGCAGGGGATGGCTACACCTTC. Filled out from reference TRBV9 and TRBJ1-2, the complete variable domain reads DSGVTQTPKHLITATGQRVTLRCSPRSGDLSVYWYQQSLDQGLQFLIQYYNGEERAKGNILERFSAQQFPDLHSELNLSSLELGDSALYFCASRGAGDGYTFGSGTRLTVV.

The V gene is TRBV28, the J gene TRBJ1-5; tentatively, D is TRBD1 (5 bases). The CDR3 is 15 amino acids. The V gene's germline CDR1 is MDHEN and CDR2 SYDVKM. The ends were cut back, 4 bases at V and 4 bases at J, with 14 bases in the middle. Written as DNA, the CDR3 is TGTGCCAGCAGTTCGCTGGGGACCGTTAATCAGCCCCAGCATTTT. It encodes CASSSLGTVNQPQHF.

V usage is TRBV6-5 and J usage is TRBJ1-4, with 8 bases fitting TRBD1. The CDR3 has 14 residues. Germline-derived CDR1 and CDR2 are MNHEY and SVGAGI. The V gene end was trimmed by 2 bases and the J gene end by 7 bases; junction bases not matched to a gene: 3. The CDR3 region has the DNA TGTGCCAGCAGTTACGGTCAGGGGGCTGAAAAACTGTTTTTT. Protein: CASSYGQGAEKLFF.